This TCR beta chain derives from a study of T cells expressing NK-cell markers. Concerning this clonotype: Its specificity is unknown.

One entry per CDR3 protein, without DNA, is what TCRdb gives after re-calling the 5' RACE reads. Its clone listing holds 500,000 to 700,000 distinct CDR3 sequences. Regarding the study as a whole: The same clonotypes also predominated in the CD3+CD56-NKG2C+ fraction of a handful of donors.

Germline V lookup: CDR1 MNHEY, CDR2 SMNVEV (reference sequence). The CDR3 consists of 15 residues. This clonotype originated in a man younger than 35 in good health. The chain has TRBV27 and TRBJ2-7; TCRdb's D call, TRBD1, is unchecked because there is no DNA. The sample taken for sequencing was blood T cells: a sorted CD56 or NKG2C T cell subset, CD4+ or CD8+ T cells, or bulk PBMC T cells (not recorded which). CDR3 residues: CASSSRTGSAYEQYF.